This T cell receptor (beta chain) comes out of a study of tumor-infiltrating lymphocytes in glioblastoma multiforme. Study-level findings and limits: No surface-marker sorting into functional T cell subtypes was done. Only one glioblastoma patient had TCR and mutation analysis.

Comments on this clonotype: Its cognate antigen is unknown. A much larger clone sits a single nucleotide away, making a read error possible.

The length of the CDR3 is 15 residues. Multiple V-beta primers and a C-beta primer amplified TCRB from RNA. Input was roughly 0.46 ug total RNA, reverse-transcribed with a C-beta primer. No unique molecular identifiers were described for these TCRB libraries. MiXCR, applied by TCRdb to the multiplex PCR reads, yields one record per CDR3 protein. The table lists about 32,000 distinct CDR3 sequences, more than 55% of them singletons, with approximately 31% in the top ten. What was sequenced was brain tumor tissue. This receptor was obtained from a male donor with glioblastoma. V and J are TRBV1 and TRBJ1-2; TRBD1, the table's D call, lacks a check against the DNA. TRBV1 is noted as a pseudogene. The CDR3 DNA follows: TGCACCAGCGGGACATACAGGGCCTCTAACTATGGCTACAGCTTC. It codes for CTSGTYRASNYGYSF.